These T cell receptor beta chains were read from a single sample in a study of tumor-infiltrating lymphocytes in primary liver carcinoma. MiXCR, run by TCRdb on the multiplex PCR reads, gives a single entry per CDR3 protein. The table has about 320,000 distinct CDR3 sequences, 55% to 65% seen once; the top ten hold roughly 8.9%. Specimen: peripheral blood. These receptor sequences come from a man between 40 and 49 years old with primary liver carcinoma and hepatitis B virus infection. CDR3s include the opening cysteine and the closing phenylalanine or tryptophan. D genes are given only for firm matches. Where a row states a size, it is once, few, many or the class of an expanded clone; other rows omit it.

j_call d_call v_call clone_size cdr3_aa cdr3_nt
TRBJ1-2 TRBD1 TRBV6-1 many CASSEARPGGYGYTF TGTGCCAGCAGTGAAGCGCGTCCAGGGGGCTATGGCTACACCTTC
TRBJ2-1 TRBD2 TRBV5-1 few CASSVTGTSGGNEQFF TGCGCCAGCAGCGTTACCGGGACTAGCGGCGGGAATGAGCAGTTCTTC
TRBJ2-1 TRBD1 TRBV29-1 many CSVVRDRGIDEQFF TGCAGCGTTGTTAGGGACAGGGGTATTGATGAGCAGTTCTTC
TRBJ2-5 TRBD1 TRBV19 NA CATTKTGQETQYF TGTGCCACAACCAAGACAGGGCAAGAGACCCAGTACTTC
TRBJ2-7 NA TRBV11-1 NA CASSNPPFSYEQYF TGTGCCAGCTCCAATCCCCCCTTCTCCTATGAGCAGTACTTC
TRBJ2-1 NA TRBV6-6 NA CAARRDLSYNEQIF TGTGCAGCCAGGCGGGACCTATCCTACAATGAGCAGATCTTC
TRBJ1-2 NA TRBV19 once CATRPLGDYGYIF TGTGCCACCAGACCCCTAGGAGACTATGGCTACATCTTC
TRBJ1-1 TRBD1 TRBV28 NA CASRTTGVNTEAFF TGTGCCAGCAGAACAACAGGGGTGAACACTGAAGCTTTCTTT
TRBJ2-1 NA TRBV7-9 NA CASSGGTEQFF TGTGCCAGCAGCGGAGGGACAGAGCAGTTCTTC
TRBJ2-7 NA TRBV11-1 NA CVNSLKQGEQYF TGTGTCAACAGCCTCAAACAGGGCGAGCAGTACTTC
TRBJ2-7 TRBD2 TRBV14 NA CASSPYLGLAFEQYF TGTGCCAGCAGCCCGTATCTCGGACTAGCGTTCGAGCAGTACTTC
TRBJ2-7 TRBD2 TRBV5-1 NA CASSFIGLAGAVDEQYF TGCGCCAGCAGCTTCATCGGACTAGCGGGAGCTGTGGACGAGCAGTACTTC
TRBJ2-5 NA TRBV6-5 many CASSYSTGHQETQYF TGTGCCAGCAGTTACTCGACGGGTCATCAAGAGACCCAGTACTTC
TRBJ2-4 NA TRBV11-2 few CASSPRLYSNIQCF TGTGCCAGCAGCCCCCGACTGTACTCAAACATTCAGTGCTTC
TRBJ2-3 NA TRBV5-1 NA CASSLARATGDGTDTQYF TGCGCCAGCAGCTTGGCCCGCGCTACCGGGGACGGCACAGATACGCAGTATTTT
TRBJ1-5 NA TRBV12-3/TRBV12-4 NA CASSSGTNTNQPQHF TGTGCCAGCAGTTCCGGGACAAATACCAATCAACCCCAGCATTTT
TRBJ2-1 TRBD2 TRBV5-4 few CASSDVGGGGLRSINEQFF TGTGCCAGCAGCGATGTGGGAGGTGGGGGACTAAGATCCATAAATGAGCAGTTCTTC
TRBJ2-7 TRBD1 TRBV5-4 NA CASSLGRDRGSYEQYF TGTGCCAGCAGCTTGGGCCGGGACAGGGGGAGCTACGAGCAGTACTTC
TRBJ2-3 TRBD2 TRBV5-1 NA CASRLAFGTDTQYF TGCGCCAGCAGACTAGCGTTTGGCACAGATACGCAGTATTTT
TRBJ1-2 TRBD1 TRBV11-3 NA CTSSGQDRNYGYTF TGTACCAGCAGTGGACAGGACCGAAACTATGGCTACACCTTC
TRBJ2-6 NA TRBV4-2 many CASSQERDSGANVLTF TGTGCCAGCAGCCAAGAACGGGACTCTGGGGCCAACGTCCTGACTTTC
TRBJ1-1 TRBD1 TRBV4-1 many CASSQKTLTGGLNTEAFF TGCGCCAGCAGCCAAAAAACTCTGACAGGGGGGCTGAACACTGAAGCTTTCTTT
TRBJ2-1 TRBD2 TRBV6-5 NA CAAGRGGPYNEQSF TGTGCCGCGGGACGGGGGGGGCCCTACAATGAGCAGTCCTTC